At least ten counts were recorded for the clone carrying this T cell receptor (beta chain). Its cognate antigen is unknown. The sample belongs to a study of T cells after posttransplantation cyclophosphamide. General study results and limits: Donor CD8+ memory clones often dominated recipient blood repertoires at later times. Blood and skin or GI T cell repertoires showed limited TRB overlap.

Using immunoSEQ multiplex PCR, the repertoire was profiled, and TCRdb retains in-frame clones only, with some absent. The sample contains a few thousand clones, none of them singletons. A marrow graft followed busulfan-fludarabine conditioning, with cyclophosphamide on days +3 and +4. CDR3 size: 14 residues. Germline-derived CDR1 and CDR2 are MDHEN and SYDVKM. V dropped 10 bases and J dropped 2 bases, with 17 bases sitting between them. The TCR comes from a female patient between 60 and 69 years old who received an allogeneic stem cell transplant from an unrelated donor, was CMV-positive, and had acute GVHD only. Certain T cells may be donor cells from the graft. The sample was PBMCs, taken 30 days after allogeneic stem cell transplant with posttransplant cyclophosphamide. The gene calls are TRBV28 and TRBJ1-1; the D gene is possibly TRBD1 (6 bases). The CDR3 DNA reads TGTGCCACCAAGGTAGGAGGGGGTAACACTGAAGCTTTCTTT. It is translated as CATKVGGGNTEAFF.